The 19 T cell receptor beta chains given below trace back to one sample, sequenced in a study of long-term antiretroviral therapy in people with HIV. Runs used v3.0 of the immunoSEQ assay and were done at survey level. TCRdb's copy holds only in-frame clones and misses some; the assay was immunoSEQ multiplex PCR. The data contain 25,000 to 35,000 clones, nearly 95% of them singletons. The source was unsorted PBMCs, collected roughly 6.2 years after starting antiretroviral therapy. The source is a man under 40 with HIV.

V gene TRBV6-6 combines with J gene TRBJ1-2; D is uncertain. CDR1 is MNHNY, CDR2 SVGAGI, per germline (reference sequence). CDR3 size: 14 residues. V was cut by 2 bases and J by 4 bases, with 11 bases left in between. CDR3 bases: TGTGCCAGCAGTTACGACCCAGTTGTCTATGGCTACACCTTC. It encodes CASSYDPVVYGYTF.

The rearrangement uses TRBV7-9 and TRBJ2-1; the match to TRBD2 covers 10 bases. Germline trimming cut 3 bases from V and 7 bases from J; bases unmatched to any gene: 3. Germline loops: CDR1 SEHNR, CDR2 FQNEAQ (reference sequence). CDR3 length: 14 residues. CDR3 DNA sequence: TGTGCCAGCAGCTTTGGGACTAGCGAAAATGAGCAGTTCTTC. Translation: CASSFGTSENEQFF.

The chain joins TRBV5-1 to TRBJ1-3; TRBD1 might be the D (5 bases). This CDR3 contains 16 residues. CDR1 and CDR2 (germline): SGHRS, YFSETQ. V was pared by 3 bases and J by 0 bases, with 13 bases between. The CDR3 bases are TGCGCCAGCAGCTCGGGGCACTCGAGCTCTGGAAACACCATATATTTT. Its translation is CASSSGHSSSGNTIYF.

The chain recombines TRBV27 with TRBJ2-1; a possible D gene is TRBD2 (6 bases). V was pared by 5 bases and J by 9 bases, with 14 bases between. The CDR3 is made up of 13 amino acids. Germline CDR1 MNHEY, CDR2 SMNVEV (reference sequence). CDR3 protein: CASSKPQGLEQFF. As DNA, the CDR3 is TGTGCCAGCAGTAAGCCTCAGGGACTTGAGCAGTTCTTC.

The chain couples TRBV10-2 to TRBJ2-6, with TRBD1 matching over 9 bases. This CDR3 contains 14 residues. CDR1 is WSHSY, CDR2 SAAADI, per germline. With 7 bases clipped from V and 3 bases from J, the junction kept 1 base outside the gene matches. The CDR3 is CASNRGRGANVLTF. The DNA for the CDR3 is TGCGCCAGCAACAGGGGGCGTGGGGCCAACGTCCTGACTTTC.

This clone has just one count. The genes are TRBV11-1 and TRBJ2-1; 8 bases fit TRBD2. Trimming at V came to 1 base and at J to 5 bases, leaving 10 bases not matched to a gene. This CDR3 comprises 17 residues. The germline CDR1 and CDR2 sequences are SGHAT and FQDESV (reference sequence). In DNA, the CDR3 is TGTGCCAGCAGCTTAGAGTTGGGACTAGGGACCCACAATGAGCAGTTCTTC. Protein product: CASSLELGLGTHNEQFF.

Only a few counts were recorded for this clone. V gene TRBV2 combines with J gene TRBJ1-2; 8 nucleotides line up with TRBD1. Per germline, CDR1 SNHLY and CDR2 FYNNEI. Trimming removed 8 bases from V and 7 bases from J; junction bases left unmatched: 6. This CDR3 is built from 12 residues. CDR3 region: CASQDRAGGYTF. CDR3 DNA: TGTGCCAGCCAGGACAGGGCTGGTGGCTACACCTTC. The whole variable domain, filled in from reference TRBV2 and TRBJ1-2, reads EPEVTQTPSHQVTQMGQEVILRCVPISNHLYFYWYRQILGQKVEFLVSFYNNEISEKSEIFDDQFSVERPDGSNFTLKIRSTKLEDSAMYFCASQDRAGGYTFGSGTRLTVV.

The gene calls are TRBV25-1 and TRBJ1-5; D may be TRBD1 (5 bases). Looked up from germline, CDR1 is MGHDK and CDR2 is SYGVNS. V lost 2 bases and J 7 bases, leaving 12 bases between the germline ends. The CDR3 runs 14 residues. CDR3 in amino acids: CASSEGGLRQPQHF. In DNA, the CDR3 is TGTGCCAGCAGTGAAGGGGGATTGAGGCAGCCCCAGCATTTT.

This clone occurred once. This chain connects TRBV11-2 to TRBJ2-5, with unresolved D. CDR3 size: 12 residues. CDR1 and CDR2 (germline): SGHAT, FQNNGV. Trimming took off 1 base at V and 3 bases at J, with 3 bases between the two ends. The DNA for the CDR3 is TGTGCCAGCAGCTTAGGAGAAGAGACCCAGTACTTC. It encodes CASSLGEETQYF.

This chain connects TRBV5-1 to TRBJ2-7; no firm D call. This CDR3 is built from 12 residues. Per the germline V gene, CDR1 is SGHRS and CDR2 is YFSETQ. The V gene lost 0 bases and the J gene lost 9 bases, with 10 bases spanning the gap. As DNA, the CDR3 is TGCGCCAGCAGCTTGGCGAAGGGCGTGCAGTACTTC. Its protein product is CASSLAKGVQYF.

The gene calls are TRBV4-3 and TRBJ2-7; 12 bases line up with TRBD2. The V gene end was trimmed by 1 base and the J gene end by 7 bases; junction bases not matched to a gene: 5. CDR1 is LGHNA, CDR2 YSLEER, per germline. The CDR3 covers 15 residues. The CDR3 DNA sequence: TGCGCCAGCAGCCAAGGAGGTCTAGCGGGAGGGGAGCAGTACTTC. Protein sequence: CASSQGGLAGGEQYF.

This clone was detected once. The gene calls are TRBV10-3 and TRBJ1-1, with a possible D match to TRBD1 (6 bases). Germline loops: CDR1 ENHRY, CDR2 SYGVKD. This CDR3 comprises 14 residues. V was shortened by 5 bases and J by 4 bases, with 14 bases between the two germline ends. CDR3 coding DNA: TGTGCCATCAGTCGGACAGAAGGGGCCACTGAAGCTTTCTTT. Translation gives CAISRTEGATEAFF.

Only one count was recorded for this clone. This chain connects TRBV21-1 to TRBJ2-7; TRBD1, the table's D call, lacks a check against the DNA. TRBV21-1 is classified as a pseudogene. This CDR3 is built from 17 residues. Written as DNA, the CDR3 is TGTGCCAGCAGCAAAGCGGACAGGGAGGGAATCATCTACGAGCAGTACTTC. Its protein product is CASSKADREGIIYEQYF.

The CDR3 spells CSAGRGRETQYF. CDR3 nucleotide sequence: TGCAGCGCCGGAAGAGGGCGGGAGACCCAGTACTTC. The rearrangement joins TRBV29-1 to TRBJ2-5; tentative D call: TRBD2 (5 bases). The ends were cut back, 7 bases at V and 5 bases at J, with 14 bases in the middle. CDR1 and CDR2 from the germline V gene are SQVTM and ANQGSEA. CDR3 length: 12 amino acids.

The V call is TRBV4-3, the J call TRBJ2-3; D is unclear. This CDR3 contains 15 residues. Per the germline V gene, CDR1 is LGHNA and CDR2 is YSLEER. V was cut by 4 bases and J by 0 bases, with 11 bases left in between. The CDR3, as DNA: TGCGCCAGCAGCCCTCGACAAAGTAGCACAGATACGCAGTATTTT. Its protein is CASSPRQSSTDTQYF.

The rearrangement links TRBV30 to TRBJ2-7; maybe TRBD1 (6 bases). Germline V gene lookup returns CDR1 GTSNPN and CDR2 SVGIG (reference sequence). The CDR3 runs 12 residues. V was clipped by 2 bases and J by 3 bases, with 8 bases between them. The CDR3 DNA reads TGTGCCTGGAGTCCACAGGGCTACGAGCAGTACTTC. Amino acids: CAWSPQGYEQYF.

This chain uses TRBV11-1 with TRBJ2-7, with 9 positions matching TRBD1. Germline lookup yields CDR1 SGHAT and CDR2 FQDESV (reference sequence). V lost 5 bases to trimming and J lost 2 bases; unmatched junction nucleotides: 4. This CDR3 contains 14 residues. The CDR3 coding sequence is TGTGCCAGCAGCATGGACAGGGGTCCCTACGAGCAGTACTTC. It encodes CASSMDRGPYEQYF.

The rearrangement links TRBV27 to TRBJ2-3; D might be TRBD2 (6 bases). CDR3 size: 14 residues. CDR1 and CDR2 from the germline V gene are MNHEY and SMNVEV (reference sequence). V was clipped by 3 bases and J by 2 bases, with 9 bases between them. CDR3 bases: TGTGCCAGCAGTTTTTCGGGAGTCACAGATACGCAGTATTTT. Translating gives CASSFSGVTDTQYF.

CDR3 sequence: CASSLSGSGSPLHF. The CDR3 region has the DNA TGTGCCAGCAGCTTATCAGGGAGTGGTTCACCCCTCCACTTT. The V call is TRBV7-3, the J call TRBJ1-6; TRBD1 might be the D (5 bases). The germline CDR1 and CDR2 sequences are SGHTA and FQGTGA. The germline V and J ends were trimmed by 2 bases and 9 bases, with 11 bases remaining between them. There are 14 residues in the CDR3.